This T cell receptor beta chain was retrieved from a study of shared T cell receptors in the human thymus. CDR3 length: 15 residues. J gave up 0 bases and V 6 bases, and 6 bases lay outside the gene matches. CDR1 and CDR2 (germline): MDHEN, SYDVKM. This clone was counted a single time. Generated by immunoSEQ multiplex PCR, the TCRdb table keeps only in-frame clones and is missing some. The sample consists of some 660,000 clones, approximately 89% of them appearing once. The same sample was also used in a study of human thymus T cells. That paper notes: Thymic material originated from resections removed in the course of corrective heart surgery. Apparent bias marked the V and J gene usage of thymic and blood repertoires. There were highly overlapping thymic repertoires among unrelated individuals, as related research reported.

This clonotype was obtained from a boy in the first two years of life with a congenital heart defect. The chain joins TRBV28 to TRBJ2-7; 9 nucleotides line up with TRBD1. The sample consisted of thymocytes. The CDR3 loop is CASRPWDRDSYEQYF. CDR3 sequence (DNA): TGTGCCAGCAGACCGTGGGACAGGGACTCCTACGAGCAGTACTTC. Full variable domain (rest looked up from reference TRBV28 and TRBJ2-7): DVKVTQSSRYLVKRTGEKVFLECVQDMDHENMFWYRQDPGLGLRLIYFSYDVKMKEKGDIPEGYSVSREKKERFSLILESASTNQTSMYLCASRPWDRDSYEQYFGPGTRLTVT.